This T cell receptor (beta chain) comes out of a study of identical twins. The study's findings and limits: Invariant MAIT and iNKT cells are populations that could partly confound zero-insertion analyses.

Every one of the donors was a healthy Caucasian. As for this clonotype: Its antigen is unidentified.

V was pared by 11 bases and J by 6 bases, with 17 bases between. CDR1 MNHEY and CDR2 SVGEGT come from the germline V gene. The CDR3 is made up of 13 amino acids. TCRdb reprocessed the 5' RACE reads via MiXCR and lists one record per CDR3 protein. This sample has roughly 690,000 distinct CDR3 sequences; about 20% occur once, and the top ten carry more than 4%. These same records also appear under a second study, on T cells expressing NK-cell markers. This second study notes: HCMV seropositivity characterized most of the eight sequenced donors, and seronegativity one. The study found these clonotypes also leading the CD3+CD56-NKG2C+ fraction in a few donors.

This TCR was recovered from a woman aged 18-35 years in good health. This rearrangement joins TRBV6-2 or TRBV6-3 to TRBJ1-5; no reliable D call. Sample: PBMCs. This CDR3 reads CASTDLRFQPQHF. The CDR3 DNA follows: TGTGCCTCCACGGACCTGAGGTTTCAGCCCCAGCATTTT.